This T cell receptor (beta chain) came from a study of blood T cells in healthy people across ages. Study findings and constraints: For the donors, CMV status was unknown and possibly confounded expanded clonotype changes.

Germline-derived CDR1 and CDR2 are SGHRS and YFSETQ. The CDR3 covers 15 residues. V gave up 6 bases and J gave up 2 bases, with 17 bases separating them. PCR was performed a second time for about 7 to 12 cycles using a sample-barcoded 5' primer and a J-beta primer mix. TCRdb processed the 5' RACE reads anew with MiXCR; each CDR3 protein has one entry. This table has 2 million or so distinct CDR3 sequences, less than 50% appearing once. Concerning this clonotype: Its antigen is unidentified.

The rearrangement joins TRBV5-1 to TRBJ1-1; possibly TRBD1 for D (6 bases). This clonotype originated in a woman between 40 and 50 years old in good health. The sequenced material came from blood. DNA for the CDR3: TGCGCCAGCAAACTTGTCGGGGGCGGAAACACTGAAGCTTTCTTT. It codes for CASKLVGGGNTEAFF. Based on the CDR3 plus reference TRBV5-1 and TRBJ1-1, the full variable domain is KAGVTQTPRYLIKTRGQQVTLSCSPISGHRSVSWYQQTPGQGLQFLFEYFSETQRNKGNFPGRFSGRQFSNSRSEMNVSTLELGDSALYLCASKLVGGGNTEAFFGQGTRLTVV.